A single sample gave rise to the 32 T cell receptor delta chains below, sequenced in a study of gamma-delta T cells after stem cell transplantation. TCRdb re-processed the RT-PCR reads via CATT. The table lists just under 1,100 delta-chain clones, roughly 3.8% of them singletons. What was sequenced was gamma-delta T cells. The receptors originated from a human donor. It is not recorded whose cells these are; they may come from a transplant donor.

Concerning this clone itself: A far larger clone is a single base away, which makes a read error likely. This CDR3 is also generated by other DNA sequences in the sample. The chain joins TRDV2 to TRDJ1, with D maybe TRDD3 (6 bases). The ends were cut back, 0 bases at V and 0 bases at J, with 16 bases in the middle. Germline V gives CDR1 GEAIGNYY, CDR2 EKD. CDR3 length equals 17 residues. The CDR3 nucleotides are TGTGCCTGTGACACCGTCGGACTGGGAGGAAACACCGATAAACTCATCTTT. Protein sequence: CACDTVGLGGNTDKLIF.

This clone has just a few counts. The chain recombines TRDV2 with TRDJ3; 9 bases match TRDD3. V shed 2 bases and J 1 base; nucleotides not matched to a gene: 2. This CDR3 region has 17 residues. Germline assignment: CDR1 GEAIGNYY and CDR2 EKD. DNA of the CDR3: TGTGCCTGTGACAGTACTGGGGGATCCTGGGACACCCGACAGATGTTTTTC. Translating it yields CACDSTGGSWDTRQMFF.

Comments on this clone: A single base is all that separates this from a far larger clone, so a read error is likely. Other nucleotide sequences in the sample specify the same CDR3. The CDR3, as DNA: TGTGCCTGTGACACACTGGGGGATAAACGGGACACCGATAAACTCATCTTC. Translating it yields CACDTLGDKRDTDKLIF. J is TRDJ1 and V is TRDV2; 11 bases agree with TRDD3. The germline gives CDR1 GEAIGNYY, CDR2 EKD. CDR3 size: 17 residues.

Judged by abundance, this clone is large (0.1 to 1%). The same CDR3 also results from other DNA sequences found in this sample. The CDR3, as DNA: TGTGCCTGTGACACCGTCGGGGATACCACCGATAAACTCATCTTT. This codes for CACDTVGDTTDKLIF. The chain recombines TRDV2 with TRDJ1; the match to TRDD3 covers 8 bases. This CDR3 has 15 amino acids. V lost 0 bases and J lost 1; bases outside the gene matches: 3. CDR1 is GEAIGNYY and CDR2 is EKD in the germline V gene.

On this clone itself: TCRdb's protein, taken from a much larger clone, differs from this DNA's translation at residue 16, likely owing to a read error; the protein displayed comes from the DNA. The V call is TRDV2, the J call TRDJ1, with D tentatively TRDD3 (5 bases). This CDR3 spans 19 amino acids. CDR1 and CDR2 from the germline V gene are GEAIGNYY and EKD. The CDR3 region is CACDTVEGARGPYTDNLIF. The CDR3, as DNA: TGTGCCTGTGACACCGTGGAGGGCGCAAGGGGACCGTACACCGATAACCTCATCTTT.

This clone is medium-sized by share. Other nucleotide sequences from this sample produce the same CDR3. This chain joins TRDV2 and TRDJ1; 7 bases line up with TRDD3. This CDR3 is built from 18 residues. Trimming took 0 bases from V and 2 from J; bases not matched to a gene: 14. CDR1 GEAIGNYY and CDR2 EKD come from the germline V gene. CDR3 amino acids: CACDTVSGTGVRTDKLIF. CDR3 nucleotide sequence: TGTGCCTGTGACACCGTATCAGGTACTGGGGTTAGAACCGATAAACTCATCTTT.

The CDR3 DNA follows: TGTGCTCTTGGGGAACTTAGCACCCTGGGGTTTTACACCGATAAACTCATCTTT. Residues: CALGELSTLGFYTDKLIF. J is TRDJ1 and V is TRDV1, with D possibly matching TRDD3 (6 bases). The V gene's germline CDR1 is TSWWSYY and CDR2 QGS. Trimming took off 0 bases at V and 0 bases at J, with 17 bases between the two ends. CDR3 length equals 18 residues.

The table lists this clone with a few counts. The amino acid sequence in TCRdb belongs to a much larger clone and departs from this DNA's translation at residue 7, likely a sequencing read error; the sequence shown is translated from the DNA. This chain links TRDV2 with TRDJ1, with TRDD3 matching over 10 bases. The CDR3 has 18 residues. Germline assignment: CDR1 GEAIGNYY and CDR2 EKD. Trimming removed 1 base from V and 0 bases from J; junction bases left unmatched: 10. The CDR3 protein is CACDTVTGGSVDTDKLIF. Written as DNA, the CDR3 is TGTGCCTGTGACACGGTGACTGGGGGATCAGTGGACACCGATAAACTCATCTTT.

Of note for this clone: A far larger clone is one nucleotide away, so this likely arose from a read error. The same CDR3 is also encoded by other DNA sequences in this sample. V gene TRDV2 combines with J gene TRDJ1; weak D call: TRDD3 (5 bases). The CDR3 consists of 14 residues. CDR1 and CDR2 (germline): GEAIGNYY, EKD. This chain's CDR3 is CACDTVGNTDKLIF. CDR3 sequence (DNA): TGTGCCTGTGACACCGTGGGGAACACCGACAAACTCATCTTT.

This clone was seen only a few times. The protein that TCRdb holds for this DNA derives from a much larger clone and differs from the translated DNA at residue 2, which likely indicates a read error; the protein shown here is translated from the DNA. The chain is built from TRDV2 and TRDJ1; D gene unclear. Looked up from germline, CDR1 is GEAIGNYY and CDR2 is EKD. The CDR3 totals 21 residues. CDR3 nucleotides: TGTTCCTGTGACACCCTCCCCGTTGAGAGTGGGTGGAAACGCCACACCGATAAACTCATCTTT. Translation: CSCDTLPVESGWKRHTDKLIF.

On this clone: A far larger clone is only one base removed, so a read error is likely. Other DNA sequences in this specimen translate into the identical CDR3. The rearrangement links TRDV2 to TRDJ1; 7 nucleotides match TRDD3. The CDR3 contains 17 residues. Germline loops: CDR1 GEAIGNYY, CDR2 EKD. Here the CDR3 reads CACDTVWGSQHTDKLIF. The CDR3, as DNA: TGTGCCTGTGACACCGTCTGGGGGTCTCAACACACCGATAAGCTCATCTTT.

This clone turned up a few times. One base away lies a much larger clone, so this may be a sequencing read error. The chain has TRDV2 and TRDJ1, with 10 bases lining up with TRDD3. Germline loops: CDR1 GEAIGNYY, CDR2 EKD. The CDR3 sequence is 19 residues long. Trimming removed 0 bases from V and 0 bases from J; junction bases left unmatched: 12. As DNA, the CDR3 is TGTGCCTGTGACACCGTGAGCACTGGGGGATGCACGAACACCGATAAACTCATCTTT. It yields the protein CACDTVSTGGCTNTDKLIF.

This clone has only a few counts. TCRdb records a much larger clone's protein for this DNA, with a difference at residue 12 that likely arises from a read error; the protein given is the translation of the DNA. V and J are TRDV2 and TRDJ3; 8 nucleotides line up with TRDD3. Germline CDR1 and CDR2: GEAIGNYY and EKD. V shed 1 base and J 0 bases; nucleotides not matched to a gene: 13. The CDR3 has 21 residues. The CDR3 DNA sequence: TGTGCCTGTGACACTGCTCCTTCTGGGGGACCCCACTCCTGGGACACCCGACAGATGTTTTTC. It codes for CACDTAPSGGPHSWDTRQMFF.

By sample fraction, this clone is large. The sample contains more than one DNA sequence encoding this CDR3. The rearrangement links TRDV2 to TRDJ1; D is possibly TRDD3 (6 bases). The V gene's germline CDR1 is GEAIGNYY and CDR2 EKD. Trimming removed 0 bases from V and 0 bases from J, with 28 bases in between. CDR3 length: 21 amino acids. The CDR3 sequence is CACDTVKPVGGPNLYTDKLIF. In nucleotides, the CDR3 is TGTGCCTGTGACACCGTAAAACCTGTAGGGGGACCAAACCTGTACACCGATAAACTCATCTTT.

In its sample, this clone is medium-sized. The junction departs from the called germline gene at one end, perhaps through a read error. The same CDR3 also results from other DNA sequences found in this sample. This chain uses TRDV2 with TRDJ1; possibly TRDD3 for D (7 bases). The CDR3 sequence is 20 residues long. Germline loops: CDR1 GEAIGNYY, CDR2 EKD. This CDR3 is CACDTVSFLKAGGITDTLIF. CDR3 coding DNA: TGTGCCTGTGACACCGTTTCTTTCCTAAAGGCTGGGGGTATCACCGATACACTCATCTTT.

Comments on this clone: Since a much larger clone is just one base distant, this may be a read error. This chain joins TRDV2 and TRDJ1; 8 bases fit TRDD3. Germline V gene data show CDR1 as GEAIGNYY and CDR2 as EKD. J was trimmed by 0 bases and V by 0 bases; bases with no gene match: 11. The CDR3 is 18 amino acids. For the CDR3, the DNA is TGTGCCTGTGACACCGTTGAACTGGGGGTCCAGTACACCGATAAACTCATCTTT. Translated, it gives CACDTVELGVQYTDKLIF.

About this clone itself: This clone may be a read error of a much larger clone one base away. Other nucleotide sequences in the sample specify the same CDR3. The CDR3 is CACDPIGQTGGSSGPHTDKLIF. The CDR3 DNA sequence: TGTGCCTGTGACCCAATTGGTCAAACTGGGGGTTCCTCAGGACCACACACCGATAAACTCATCTTT. This chain joins TRDV2 and TRDJ1, with 8 bases aligning to TRDD3. The length of the CDR3 is 22 residues. After removal of 3 bases from V and 0 bases from J, the junction contained 26 bases not matched to a gene. Per the germline V gene, CDR1 is GEAIGNYY and CDR2 is EKD.

This clone is labeled as medium-sized. This chain uses TRDV2 with TRDJ3, with 13 bases lining up with TRDD3. V was clipped by 0 bases and J by 5 bases; unmatched bases: 6. This CDR3 spans 19 amino acids. The germline CDR1 and CDR2 sequences are GEAIGNYY and EKD. The CDR3: CACDTVLGDTRGDTRQMFF. For the CDR3, the DNA is TGTGCCTGTGACACCGTACTGGGGGATACGCGTGGGGACACCCGACAGATGTTTTTC.

This clone has just a few counts. The protein given by TCRdb reflects a much larger clone and differs at residue 8 from this DNA's translation, likely from a read error; the protein shown is the DNA's translation. J is TRDJ1 and V is TRDV2; D is possibly TRDD3 (5 bases). Germline CDR1 reads GEAIGNYY; CDR2 reads EKD. The CDR3 extends over 18 amino acids. V was cut by 2 bases and J by 0 bases, with 21 bases left in between. Written as DNA, the CDR3 is TGTGCCTGTGACAGTGTACTGAGGGCTGATACCTACACCGATAAACTCATCTTT. Protein product: CACDSVLRADTYTDKLIF.

This clone was observed a few times. TCRdb pairs this DNA with a much larger clone's protein that differs at residue 5, likely a read error; the protein shown was translated from the DNA. V is TRDV2 and J is TRDJ1; 12 nucleotides agree with TRDD3. Per germline, CDR1 GEAIGNYY and CDR2 EKD. CDR3 length equals 21 residues. The J segment lost 0 bases and the V segment lost 3 bases, leaving 19 bases of the junction unmatched. The CDR3 coding sequence is TGTGCCTGTGACGCCGTAAACGGTCTGGGGGATACGACATCTAACACCGATAAACTCATCTTT. Its protein is CACDAVNGLGDTTSNTDKLIF.

There are a few counts of this clone. A far more abundant clone sits one base away, making this likely a read error. The rearrangement uses TRDV2 and TRDJ1; 11 nucleotides line up with TRDD3. CDR3 length equals 17 residues. V was pared by 5 bases and J by 0 bases, with 10 bases of the junction left unmatched. CDR1 is GEAIGNYY, CDR2 EKD, per germline. CDR3 sequence reads: CACGTLGDKRDTDKLIF. CDR3 DNA: TGTGCCTGTGGCACACTGGGGGATAAACGGGACACCGATAAACTCATCTTT.

There are a few counts of this clone. A single base is all that separates this from a far larger clone, so a read error is likely. Other nucleotide sequences from this sample produce the same CDR3. This sequence joins TRDV2 and TRDJ1, with TRDD3 matching over 8 bases. Germline V lookup: CDR1 GEAIGNYY, CDR2 EKD. This CDR3 has 18 amino acids. Here the CDR3 DNA reads TGTGCCTGTGACACGTTGGTTACTGGGGGCCAGTACACCGATAAACTCATCTTC. Encoded protein: CACDTLVTGGQYTDKLIF.

By its share, this clone is medium-sized. With a much larger clone just one base away, this may be a read error. The rearrangement links TRDV2 to TRDJ1; 7 bases are shared with TRDD3. CDR1 is GEAIGNYY, CDR2 EKD, per germline. Unmatched junction bases numbered 15, after V lost 0 bases and J lost 0 bases. This CDR3 spans 19 amino acids. The CDR3 region has the DNA TGTGCCTGTGACACCGTGAGCACTGGGGTATACACGAACACCGATAAACTCATCTTT. Its translation is CACDTVSTGVYTNTDKLIF.

This clone has more than one count but fewer than ten. The protein TCRdb gives is from a much larger clone and does not agree with this DNA's translation at residue 14, likely a read error; the protein shown here comes from the DNA. The chain is built from TRDV2 and TRDJ1, with 11 bases fitting TRDD3. CDR3 length: 19 residues. CDR1 and CDR2 (germline): GEAIGNYY, EKD. After removal of 3 bases from V and 7 bases from J, the junction contained 21 bases not matched to a gene. In DNA, the CDR3 is TGTGCCTGTGACCCCATGCCCGGTCTGGGGGATACCGGAGAGTCTAAACTCATCTTT. The encoded protein is CACDPMPGLGDTGESKLIF.

By share, this clone ranks as medium-sized (0.01 to 0.1%). This chain joins TRDV2 and TRDJ1; TRDD3 agrees at 13 bases. The CDR3 contains 22 residues. Germline V gives CDR1 GEAIGNYY, CDR2 EKD. After removal of 0 bases from V and 2 bases from J, the junction contained 20 bases not matched to a gene. The CDR3 spells CACDTVLLHGLGDTKRTDKLIF. The CDR3 DNA reads TGTGCCTGTGACACCGTCCTGCTCCATGGACTGGGGGATACGAAGAGGACCGATAAACTCATCTTT.

A word on this clone: TCRdb shows a much larger clone's protein in place of this DNA's translation, and the two differ at residue 18, likely through a read error; the protein shown is translated from the DNA. Other DNA sequences in this specimen translate into the identical CDR3. V gene TRDV2 combines with J gene TRDJ3, with 12 bases fitting TRDD3. Germline lookup yields CDR1 GEAIGNYY and CDR2 EKD. The CDR3 spans 20 residues. The CDR3 sequence is CACDTADLGDTHKDTRQTFF. For the CDR3, the DNA is TGTGCCTGTGACACCGCAGATCTGGGGGATACGCATAAAGACACCCGACAGACGTTTTTC.

This chain joins TRDV1 and TRDJ1; 8 bases are shared with TRDD3. J gave up 1 base and V 2 bases, and 12 bases lay outside the gene matches. This CDR3 contains 18 residues. Germline CDR1 and CDR2: TSWWSYY and QGS. DNA for the CDR3: TGTGCTCTTGGGGAATGTTCGTCGGGCTGGGGGACCACCGATAAACTCATCTTT. It yields the protein CALGECSSGWGTTDKLIF.

Within the sample, this clone is medium-sized. The rearrangement joins TRDV2 to TRDJ1; 7 bases line up with TRDD3. V was clipped by 3 bases and J by 0 bases; unmatched bases: 21. In germline, CDR1 is GEAIGNYY, CDR2 EKD. The CDR3 consists of 20 residues. CDR3 amino acids: CACDSIGTSAGGMYTDKLIF. The CDR3 nucleotides read TGTGCCTGTGACTCCATCGGTACTTCGGCCGGGGGGATGTACACCGATAAACTCATCTTT.

This clone was seen only a few times. A far larger clone is a single base away, which makes a read error likely. This chain links TRDV2 with TRDJ1, with 7 bases identical to TRDD3. In germline, CDR1 is GEAIGNYY, CDR2 EKD. The CDR3 extends over 17 amino acids. The CDR3 nucleotides read TGTGCCTGTGACACTCTTGGTGGGGGACCCTCCACCGATAAACCCATCTTT. The encoded protein is CACDTLGGGPSTDKPIF.

This clone came up a few times. A much more abundant neighbour one base away suggests this may be a read error. This sequence joins TRDV2 and TRDJ1; a weak D match, TRDD3 (5 bases). This CDR3 comprises 13 residues. CDR1 is GEAIGNYY and CDR2 is EKD in the germline V gene. CDR3 in DNA: TGTGCCCGTGACTCATTGGTGGGGGATAAACTCATCTTT. Translating gives CARDSLVGDKLIF.

For this clone: This DNA's translation differs at residue 14 from TCRdb's protein, which comes from a much larger clone; a read error is likely, and the protein shown is translated from the DNA. The CDR3 is CACDTVGLGGNTDRLIF. The CDR3 region has the DNA TGTGCCTGTGACACCGTCGGACTGGGGGGAAACACCGATAGACTCATCTTT. The genes are TRDV2 and TRDJ1, with 8 positions matching TRDD3. From germline, CDR1 is GEAIGNYY and CDR2 EKD. This CDR3 is 17 amino acids long.

Sample share makes this clone large. The rearrangement links TRDV2 to TRDJ1, with 7 bases that match TRDD2. V lost 0 bases and J lost 0; bases outside the gene matches: 12. CDR1 is GEAIGNYY, CDR2 EKD, per germline. This CDR3 is built from 18 residues. The CDR3 sequence is CACDTLSYSTTYTDKLIF. CDR3 in DNA: TGTGCCTGTGACACCCTTTCCTACTCGACTACCTACACCGATAAACTCATCTTT.